This TCR beta chain is drawn from a study of cytomegalovirus exposure and HLA in healthy donors. Unmatched junction bases numbered 7, after V lost 6 bases and J lost 6 bases. This CDR3 has 13 amino acids. Germline V gene lookup returns CDR1 SQVTM and CDR2 ANQGSEA. Vbeta (60) and Jbeta (13) primers were used in the PCR. Clones were read by immunoSEQ multiplex PCR, and TCRdb kept only the in-frame ones, dropping some. The listing contains approximately 51,000 clones. The chain couples TRBV29-1 to TRBJ2-3, with TRBD1 matching 9 bases. The clonotype comes from a man in his forties in good health and CMV-seropositive. The specimen sequenced was PBMCs. CDR3 residues: CSVPGTGLDTQYF. The DNA of the CDR3 is TGCAGCGTCCCCGGGACAGGGCTTGATACGCAGTATTTT.